What follows are 14 T cell receptor beta chains derived from one specimen sequenced in a study of identical twins. Each CDR3 protein gets one entry after TCRdb re-called the 5' RACE reads with MiXCR. The table lists 210,000 or so distinct CDR3 sequences, approximately 8.3% of them singletons. This sample was shared with a second study, whose subject was yellow fever vaccine responses in identical twins.

The source material was memory (CD45RO+) T cells sorted from blood. The receptors stem from a woman between 18 and 29 years old in good health.

This clonotype was counted a few times. The chain couples TRBV7-2 to TRBJ1-4; D possibly corresponds to TRBD1 (6 bases). Trimming shortened V by 3 bases and J by 5 bases, and 13 bases separated the two germline ends. Germline CDR1 and CDR2: SGHTA and FQGNSA. This CDR3 comprises 15 residues. The CDR3 reads CASSFAGQSNEKLFF. The CDR3 DNA reads as TGTGCCAGCAGCTTTGCAGGACAGTCCAATGAAAAACTGTTTTTT. Drawing the rest from reference TRBV7-2 and TRBJ1-4, the complete variable domain is GAGVSQSPSNKVTEKGKDVELRCDPISGHTALYWYRQSLGQGLEFLIYFQGNSAPDKSGLPSDRFSAERTGGSVSTLTIQRTQQEDSAVYLCASSFAGQSNEKLFFGSGTQLSVL.

For this clonotype: The junction differs from germline at one of its ends, possibly a read error. The rearrangement uses TRBV7-7 and TRBJ2-2; TRBD1 agrees at 9 bases. CDR1 SSHAT and CDR2 FNYEAQ come from the germline V gene (reference sequence). The CDR3 spans 15 residues. The CDR3 here is CASRSQQGAVGELFF. The CDR3, as DNA: TGTGCTAGCAGATCCCAACAGGGGGCGGTCGGGGAGCTGTTTTTT.

This clonotype was observed a handful of times. The gene calls are TRBV6-2 or TRBV6-3 and TRBJ1-1; D gene unclear. Per the germline V gene, CDR1 is MNHEY and CDR2 is SVGEGT. The CDR3 is made up of 15 amino acids. Trimming left V 5 bases short and J 1 base short, with 14 bases between. The CDR3 sequence is CASSLTGEGNTEAFF. The CDR3 bases are TGTGCCAGCAGTCTTACCGGGGAGGGGAACACTGAAGCTTTCTTT.

This clonotype has a count of ten or more. V is TRBV15 and J is TRBJ2-5, with 8 bases lining up with TRBD1. Looked up from germline, CDR1 is LNHNV and CDR2 is YYDKDF (reference sequence). The CDR3 is 13 amino acids. The V segment lost 8 bases and the J segment 2 bases; nucleotides outside the gene matches: 4. CDR3 coding DNA: TGTGCCACCTCCGGGACAGGACAAGAGACCCAGTACTTC. As protein: CATSGTGQETQYF.

V is TRBV28 and J is TRBJ2-5; TRBD1 matches 7 bases. With V trimmed by 3 bases and J by 0 bases, 7 bases remained unmatched. Germline V lookup: CDR1 MDHEN, CDR2 SYDVKM. CDR3 size: 16 residues. CDR3 residues: CASSLRQGVYQETQYF. The CDR3 nucleotides are TGTGCCAGCAGTTTGCGACAGGGAGTTTACCAAGAGACCCAGTACTTC.

This clonotype was seen a handful of times. The genes are TRBV27 and TRBJ1-4, with D uncertain. There are 15 residues in the CDR3. From germline, CDR1 is MNHEY and CDR2 SMNVEV (reference sequence). V was cut by 6 bases and J by 8 bases, with 19 bases left in between. CDR3 residues: CASSLRSGFREKLFF. The CDR3 DNA reads TGTGCCAGCAGCTTAAGGTCGGGGTTTCGCGAAAAACTGTTTTTT.

This clonotype was recorded a few times. J is TRBJ2-7 and V is TRBV6-2 or TRBV6-3; TRBD2 agrees at 7 bases. The CDR3 length is 17 residues. Germline V gene sequence: CDR1 MNHEY, CDR2 SVGEGT. V trimming: 11 bases; J trimming: 0 bases; junction bases outside the gene matches: 19. The CDR3 sequence is CAGTNLKKAGYSYEQYF. CDR3 in DNA: TGTGCCGGAACCAATTTAAAAAAAGCGGGATACTCCTACGAGCAGTACTTC.

There are a few counts of this clonotype. The chain is built from TRBV29-1 and TRBJ2-5; TRBD1 agrees at 12 bases. CDR3 length: 15 amino acids. The ends lost 6 bases at V and 4 bases at J; junction bases unmatched: 9. Per germline, CDR1 SQVTM and CDR2 ANQGSEA. The CDR3 nucleotides read TGCAGCGTCCTCCGGGACAGGGGGCGTCTAGAGACCCAGTACTTC. It yields the protein CSVLRDRGRLETQYF.

The table lists this clonotype with a few counts. The chain couples TRBV20-1 to TRBJ2-2; 8 bases agree with TRBD1. With 6 bases clipped from V and 7 bases from J, the junction kept 16 bases outside the gene matches. This CDR3 has 16 amino acids. Germline V gene data show CDR1 as DFQATT and CDR2 as SNEGSKA (reference sequence). The CDR3 loop is CSAPGRRQGRSGELFF. CDR3 bases: TGCAGTGCCCCGGGGCGGAGACAGGGGAGGAGCGGGGAGCTGTTTTTT.

The chain has TRBV20-1 and TRBJ2-2; TRBD1 matches 7 bases. The CDR3 consists of 14 residues. The germline gives CDR1 DFQATT, CDR2 SNEGSKA (reference sequence). The CDR3 coding sequence is TGCAGGACAGGGCCGTATATTAACGCCGGGGAGCTGTTTTTT. The encoded protein is CRTGPYINAGELFF.

This clonotype was picked up a small number of times. This chain links TRBV9 with TRBJ2-5; D may be TRBD2 (6 bases). The CDR3 sequence is 15 residues long. Germline values: CDR1 SGDLS, CDR2 YYNGEE. Trimming removed 4 bases at V and 4 bases at J, with 17 bases between. CDR3 nucleotide sequence: TGTGCCAGCAGCCCATCCGGGAGATGGGGAGAGACCCAGTACTTC. Its translation is CASSPSGRWGETQYF.

This clonotype has a handful of counts. The CDR3 sequence is CASSQETRDKQYF. In nucleotides, the CDR3 is TGTGCCAGCAGCCAAGAAACAAGGGACAAGCAGTATTTT. The chain recombines TRBV3-1 with TRBJ2-3, with a tentative D call TRBD1 (6 bases). The CDR3 runs 13 residues. Trimming took 0 bases from V and 11 from J, leaving 12 bases between them. CDR1 and CDR2 from the germline V gene are LGHDT and YNNKEL (reference sequence).

V and J are TRBV5-1 and TRBJ2-7, with a weak D call TRBD2 (7 bases). V lost 4 bases to trimming and J lost 8 bases, with 22 bases between them. This CDR3 spans 15 amino acids. The germline CDR1 and CDR2 sequences are SGHRS and YFSETQ. This CDR3 reads CASSLHRGARYKQYF. CDR3 coding DNA: TGCGCCAGCAGCCTCCATCGGGGGGCGCGATACAAGCAGTACTTC.

This clonotype was counted between two and nine times. This chain links TRBV28 with TRBJ2-2; 11 nucleotides match TRBD2. CDR3 length: 17 residues. Trimming removed 7 bases from V and 0 bases from J; junction bases left unmatched: 7. CDR1 is MDHEN, CDR2 SYDVKM, per germline. CDR3 DNA sequence: TGTGCCAGCAAAGGAACTAGCGGGAGATCGAACACCGGGGAGCTGTTTTTT. This codes for CASKGTSGRSNTGELFF.